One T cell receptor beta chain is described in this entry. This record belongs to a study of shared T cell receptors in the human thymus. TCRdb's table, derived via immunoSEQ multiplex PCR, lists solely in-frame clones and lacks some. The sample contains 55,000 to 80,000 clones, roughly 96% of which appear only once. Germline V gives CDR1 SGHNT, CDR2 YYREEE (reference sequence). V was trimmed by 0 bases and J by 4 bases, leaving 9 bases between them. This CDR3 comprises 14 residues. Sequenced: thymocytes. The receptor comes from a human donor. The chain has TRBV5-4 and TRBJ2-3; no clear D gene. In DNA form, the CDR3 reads TGTGCCAGCAGCTTGGCCTGGGCTTCAGATACGCAGTATTTT. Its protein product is CASSLAWASDTQYF.